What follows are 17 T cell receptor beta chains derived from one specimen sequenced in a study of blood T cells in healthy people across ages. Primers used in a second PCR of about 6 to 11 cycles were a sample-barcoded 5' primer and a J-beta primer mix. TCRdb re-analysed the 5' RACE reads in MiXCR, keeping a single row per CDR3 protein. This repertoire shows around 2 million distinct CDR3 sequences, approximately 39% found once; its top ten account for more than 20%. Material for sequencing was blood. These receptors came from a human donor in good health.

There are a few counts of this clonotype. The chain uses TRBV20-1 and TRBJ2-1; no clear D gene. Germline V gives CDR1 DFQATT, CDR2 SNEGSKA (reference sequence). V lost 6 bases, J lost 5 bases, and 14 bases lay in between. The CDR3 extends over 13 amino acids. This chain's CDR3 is CSAGPPYDNEQFF. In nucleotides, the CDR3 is TGCAGTGCCGGCCCTCCCTACGACAATGAGCAGTTCTTC.

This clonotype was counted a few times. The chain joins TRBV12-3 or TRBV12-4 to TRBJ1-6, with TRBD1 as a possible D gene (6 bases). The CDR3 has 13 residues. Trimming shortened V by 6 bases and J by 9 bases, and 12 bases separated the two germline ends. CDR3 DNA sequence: TGTGCCAGCAGAGTGACAGGTGGTTCACCCCTCCACTTT. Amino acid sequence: CASRVTGGSPLHF.

The CDR3 sequence: CAISESVYEQFF. The CDR3 nucleotides read TGTGCCATCAGTGAGTCTGTTTACGAGCAGTTCTTC. V is TRBV10-3 and J is TRBJ2-1; no clear D. V was trimmed by 0 bases and J by 10 bases, leaving 7 bases between them. Germline V lookup: CDR1 ENHRY, CDR2 SYGVKD. CDR3 length equals 12 residues.

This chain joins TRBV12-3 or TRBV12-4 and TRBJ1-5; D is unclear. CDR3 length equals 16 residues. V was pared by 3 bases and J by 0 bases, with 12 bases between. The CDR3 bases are TGTGCCAGCAGTTTGGGATTGGGATATAGCAATCAGCCCCAGCATTTT. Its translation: CASSLGLGYSNQPQHF.

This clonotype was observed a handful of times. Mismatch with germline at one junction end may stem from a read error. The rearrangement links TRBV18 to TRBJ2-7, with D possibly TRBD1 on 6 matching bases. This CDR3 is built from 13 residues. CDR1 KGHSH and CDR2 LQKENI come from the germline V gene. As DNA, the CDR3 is TGTGCCAGCTCACCAGGGACATCCTACGAGCGGTACTTC. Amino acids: CASSPGTSYERYF.

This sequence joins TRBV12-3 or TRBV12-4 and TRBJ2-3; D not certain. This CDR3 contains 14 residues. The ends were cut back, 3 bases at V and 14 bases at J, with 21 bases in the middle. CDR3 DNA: TGTGCCAGCAGTTTTCGGCCCGCTCACGATAACGTGTATTTT. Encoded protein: CASSFRPAHDNVYF.

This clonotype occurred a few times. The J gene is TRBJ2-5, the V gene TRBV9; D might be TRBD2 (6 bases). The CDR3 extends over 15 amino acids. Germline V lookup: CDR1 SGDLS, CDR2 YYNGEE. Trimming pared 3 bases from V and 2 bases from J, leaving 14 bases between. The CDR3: CASSGGRSWQETQYF. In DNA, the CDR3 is TGTGCCAGCAGCGGGGGGAGGTCCTGGCAAGAGACCCAGTACTTC.

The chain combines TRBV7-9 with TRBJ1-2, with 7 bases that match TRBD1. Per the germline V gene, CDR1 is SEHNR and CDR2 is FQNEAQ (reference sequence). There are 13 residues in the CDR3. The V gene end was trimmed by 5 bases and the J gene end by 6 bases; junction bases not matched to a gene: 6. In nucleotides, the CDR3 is TGTGCCAGCAGCCGACAGGGTGGAGATGGCTACACCTTC. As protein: CASSRQGGDGYTF.

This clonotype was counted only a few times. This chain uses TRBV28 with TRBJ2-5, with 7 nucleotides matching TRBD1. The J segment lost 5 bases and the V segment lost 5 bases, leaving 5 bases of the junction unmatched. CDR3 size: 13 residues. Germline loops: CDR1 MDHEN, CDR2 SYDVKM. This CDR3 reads CASSRQGTETQYF. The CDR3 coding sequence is TGTGCCAGCAGTCGACAGGGCACGGAGACCCAGTACTTC.

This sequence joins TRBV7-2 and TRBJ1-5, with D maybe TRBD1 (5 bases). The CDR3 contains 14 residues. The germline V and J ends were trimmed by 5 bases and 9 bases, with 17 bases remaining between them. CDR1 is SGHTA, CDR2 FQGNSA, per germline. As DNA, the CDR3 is TGTGCCAGCAGCCTATTTCAGGGACTTATGCCCCAGCATTTT. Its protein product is CASSLFQGLMPQHF.

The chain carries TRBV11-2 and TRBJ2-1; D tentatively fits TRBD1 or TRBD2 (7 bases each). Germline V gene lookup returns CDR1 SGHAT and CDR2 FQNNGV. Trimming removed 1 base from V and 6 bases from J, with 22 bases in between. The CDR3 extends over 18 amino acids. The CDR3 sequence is CASSLGVRGGGLGNEQFF. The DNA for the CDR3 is TGTGCCAGCAGCTTAGGGGTAAGGGGAGGGGGCCTCGGCAATGAGCAGTTCTTC.

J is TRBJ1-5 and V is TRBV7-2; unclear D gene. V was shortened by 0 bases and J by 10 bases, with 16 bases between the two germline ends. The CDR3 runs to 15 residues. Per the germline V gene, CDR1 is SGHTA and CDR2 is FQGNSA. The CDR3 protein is CASSLAAREISPQHF. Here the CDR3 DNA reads TGTGCCAGCAGCTTAGCGGCGAGGGAGATAAGTCCCCAGCATTTT.

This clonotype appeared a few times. CDR3 residues: CASREWFYGYTF. Here the CDR3 DNA reads TGTGCCAGCAGGGAGTGGTTCTATGGCTACACCTTC. The V call is TRBV7-2, the J call TRBJ1-2; unclear D gene. The germline V gene has CDR1 SGHTA and CDR2 FQGNSA. V was clipped by 6 bases and J by 4 bases, with 9 bases between them. This CDR3 has 12 residues. The full variable domain, completed using reference TRBV7-2 and TRBJ1-2, is GAGVSQSPSNKVTEKGKDVELRCDPISGHTALYWYRQSLGQGLEFLIYFQGNSAPDKSGLPSDRFSAERTGGSVSTLTIQRTQQEDSAVYLCASREWFYGYTFGSGTRLTVV.

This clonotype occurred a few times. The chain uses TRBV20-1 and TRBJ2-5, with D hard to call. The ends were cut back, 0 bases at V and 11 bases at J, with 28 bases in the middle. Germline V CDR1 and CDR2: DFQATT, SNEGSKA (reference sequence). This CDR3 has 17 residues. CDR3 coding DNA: TGCAGTGCTAGAGACCAGACACCGGGCTACCCTATAGTTGAGCAGTACTTC. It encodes CSARDQTPGYPIVEQYF.

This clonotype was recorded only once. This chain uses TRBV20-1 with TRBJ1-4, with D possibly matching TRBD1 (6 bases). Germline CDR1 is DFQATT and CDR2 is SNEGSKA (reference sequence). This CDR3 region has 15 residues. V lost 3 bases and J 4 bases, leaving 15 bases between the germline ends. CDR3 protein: CSARGWTVLNEKLFF. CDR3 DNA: TGCAGTGCTAGGGGGTGGACAGTACTTAATGAAAAACTGTTTTTT.

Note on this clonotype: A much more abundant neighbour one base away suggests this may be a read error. Written as DNA, the CDR3 is TGTGCCAGCAGCTTAGTACGCGCGGGATACAATGAGCAGTTCTTC. It is translated as CASSLVRAGYNEQFF. This chain connects TRBV7-2 to TRBJ2-1; possibly TRBD2 for D (6 bases). The CDR3 loop spans 15 amino acids. V was cut by 1 base and J by 4 bases, with 11 bases left in between. Germline assignment: CDR1 SGHTA and CDR2 FQGNSA.

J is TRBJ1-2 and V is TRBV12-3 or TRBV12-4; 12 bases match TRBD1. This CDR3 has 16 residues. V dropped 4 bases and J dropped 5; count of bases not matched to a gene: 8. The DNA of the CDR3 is TGTGCCAGCAGTTCCGGGACAGGGGGCAGTAGGTATGGCTACACCTTC. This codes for CASSSGTGGSRYGYTF.